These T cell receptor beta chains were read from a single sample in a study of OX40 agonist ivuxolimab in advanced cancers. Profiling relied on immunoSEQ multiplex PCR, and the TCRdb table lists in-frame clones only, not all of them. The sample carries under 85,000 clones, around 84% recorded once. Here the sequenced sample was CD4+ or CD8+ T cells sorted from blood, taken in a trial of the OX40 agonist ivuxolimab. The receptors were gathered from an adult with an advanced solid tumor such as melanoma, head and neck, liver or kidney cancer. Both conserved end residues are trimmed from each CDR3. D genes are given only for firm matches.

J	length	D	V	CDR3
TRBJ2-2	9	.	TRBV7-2	ASSPGGKLF
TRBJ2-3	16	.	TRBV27	ASTLRVGGLEGTDTQY
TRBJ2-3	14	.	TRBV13	ASSQRTMAVTDTQY
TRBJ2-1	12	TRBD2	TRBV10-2	ASSEGTSRYEQF
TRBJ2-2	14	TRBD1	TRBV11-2	ASSPPGTGDTGELF
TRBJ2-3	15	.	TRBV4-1	ASSRRGATGSTDTQY
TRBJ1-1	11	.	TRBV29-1	SVAPTGNTEAF
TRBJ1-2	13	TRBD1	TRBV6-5	ASSQQGFRYYGYT
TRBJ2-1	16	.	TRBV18	ASSIPYTALRLFNEQF
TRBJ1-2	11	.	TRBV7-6	ASSLGTNYGYT
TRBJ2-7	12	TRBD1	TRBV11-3	ASSLDGQGYEQY
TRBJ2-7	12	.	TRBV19	ASSSPDRSYEQY
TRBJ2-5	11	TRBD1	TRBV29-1	SVETGGAETQY
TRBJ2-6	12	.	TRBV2	ASRRISGANVLT
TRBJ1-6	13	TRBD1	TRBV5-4	ASSLEGDRYSPLH
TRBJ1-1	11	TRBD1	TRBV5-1	ASSFGDSTEAF
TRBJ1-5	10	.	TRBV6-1	ATTQRNQPQH
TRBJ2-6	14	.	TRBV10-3	AISESKVPGANVLT
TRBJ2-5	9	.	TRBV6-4	TISGEETQY
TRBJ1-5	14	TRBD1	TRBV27	ATPQGGTGGFQPQH
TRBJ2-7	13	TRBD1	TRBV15	ATSRPGQVSYEQY
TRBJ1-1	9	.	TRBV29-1	SVEAPRGAF
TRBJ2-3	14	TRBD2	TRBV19	ASSTPTSGRRDTQY
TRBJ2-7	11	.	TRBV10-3	AISETGTYEQY
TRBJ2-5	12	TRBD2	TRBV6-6	ASSYQPSGKTQY
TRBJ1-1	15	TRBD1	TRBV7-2	ASSPRGTGARNTEAF
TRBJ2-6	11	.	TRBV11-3	ASRQPGANVLT
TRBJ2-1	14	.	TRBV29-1	SVEAIRASSYNEQF
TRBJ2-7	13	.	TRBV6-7	ASTLAEGKTYEQY
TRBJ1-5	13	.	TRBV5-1	ASSAEPGAHQPQH
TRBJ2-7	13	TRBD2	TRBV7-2	ASSRGGAGVREQY
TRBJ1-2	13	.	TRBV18	ASSPFTGTNYGYT
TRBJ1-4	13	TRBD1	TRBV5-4	ASSLGGTGRLKLF
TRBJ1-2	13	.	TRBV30	AWSVLGWGSGGYT